This record covers a single T cell receptor beta chain. V lost 0 bases, J lost 4 bases, and 12 bases lay in between. Germline V lookup: CDR1 ENHRY, CDR2 SYGVKD. CDR3 length equals 15 residues. In the original processing: Using reference gene primer amplification, nucleated cell counts were estimated. Produced via immunoSEQ multiplex PCR; TCRdb's table is partial and in-frame only. V and J calls and clone size are as listed in that table; D and trimming were resolved from the DNA. Of 400,000 to 450,000 clones in the sample, around 89% are singletons; the top ten hold roughly 1.6%. The sample is drawn from a study of blood T cell repertoires in COVID-19. Turning to the study itself: The United States, Italy and Spain provided the acute and convalescent COVID-19 samples. The cDNA or gDNA used as material had been derived from T cells, B-cell-depleted T cells, or PBMCs.

Seattle's cohort entered during active infection and was followed longitudinally. The chain combines TRBV10-3 with TRBJ1-1; unclear D gene. Sequencing was performed on peripheral blood. This sequence originates from a woman aged 40 to 49 with COVID-19, enrolled during active disease. The CDR3 nucleotides read TGTGCCATCAGTGAGTCCCGGGTGGGAGGCACTGAAGCTTTCTTT. Its translation: CAISESRVGGTEAFF.